These 11 T cell receptor beta chains were all obtained from the same sample, sequenced in a study of T cells expressing NK-cell markers. From its re-call of the 5' RACE reads, TCRdb lists each CDR3 protein once, without DNA. Its table lists under 200,000 distinct CDR3 sequences. The sample was blood T cells: a sorted CD56 or NKG2C T cell subset, CD4+ or CD8+ T cells, or bulk PBMC T cells (not recorded which). The receptors shown here come from a woman between 18 and 75 years old in good health.

The chain joins TRBV12-3 or TRBV12-4 to TRBJ2-5; TCRdb outputs TRBD1, but without DNA this stays unchecked. CDR3 length: 15 residues. CDR3 residues: CASSFRTASQETQYF.

The J gene is TRBJ2-2, the V gene TRBV5-1; TCRdb selects TRBD2, and the lack of DNA leaves this call unchecked. Germline V CDR1 and CDR2: SGHRS, YFSETQ. The CDR3 runs to 16 residues. The CDR3 spells CASSYRTSVNTGELFF.

This rearrangement joins TRBV6-2 or TRBV6-3 to TRBJ2-7; TCRdb's D call of TRBD1 is untestable without DNA. The CDR3 extends over 14 amino acids. The germline gives CDR1 MNHEY, CDR2 SVGEGT. This CDR3 is CASSYPGQEYEQYF.

The chain couples TRBV5-1 to TRBJ2-5. Germline V lookup: CDR1 SGHRS, CDR2 YFSETQ. The CDR3 spans 12 residues. The CDR3 here is CASSPEQETQYF. The full variable domain, completed using reference TRBV5-1 and TRBJ2-5, is KAGVTQTPRYLIKTRGQQVTLSCSPISGHRSVSWYQQTPGQGLQFLFEYFSETQRNKGNFPGRFSGRQFSNSRSEMNVSTLELGDSALYLCASSPEQETQYFGPGTRLLVL.

The V and J genes are TRBV7-3 and TRBJ2-5. Germline lookup yields CDR1 SGHTA and CDR2 FQGTGA. The CDR3 has 15 residues. CDR3 amino acids: CASSLRGYKEETQYF.

The chain has TRBV29-1 and TRBJ2-3. The CDR3 consists of 14 residues. Germline CDR1 and CDR2: SQVTM and ANQGSEA. The CDR3 region is CSVDGVTSTDTQYF.

J is TRBJ2-1 and V is TRBV12-3 or TRBV12-4; as DNA is missing, the TRBD1 call by TCRdb cannot be tested. The CDR3 covers 16 residues. The CDR3 is CASSFGGTGGANEQFF.

The V and J genes are TRBV12-3 or TRBV12-4 and TRBJ2-1; the D call of TRBD2 rests on TCRdb alone, since no DNA is present to check it. CDR3 length equals 13 residues. CDR3 residues: CASSPLAGSGQFF.

This CDR3 is CASSQEGGGASDTQYF. This chain joins TRBV4-2 and TRBJ2-3; there is no DNA to check the TCRdb D call of TRBD2. The germline gives CDR1 LGHNA, CDR2 YNFKEQ. CDR3 length: 16 residues.

The V and J genes are TRBV5-1 and TRBJ1-2; the TRBD1 assignment by TCRdb is unverifiable without DNA. Germline V gives CDR1 SGHRS, CDR2 YFSETQ. The CDR3 loop spans 13 amino acids. CDR3: CASSLEAGDDYTF. The entire variable domain, with the rest obtained from reference TRBV5-1 and TRBJ1-2, is as follows: KAGVTQTPRYLIKTRGQQVTLSCSPISGHRSVSWYQQTPGQGLQFLFEYFSETQRNKGNFPGRFSGRQFSNSRSEMNVSTLELGDSALYLCASSLEAGDDYTFGSGTRLTVV.

The rearrangement joins TRBV20-1 to TRBJ2-3. CDR1 is DFQATT and CDR2 is SNEGSKA in the germline V gene (reference sequence). The length of the CDR3 is 14 residues. The chain's CDR3 is CSARDAIASDTQYF.